In its sample, the clone carrying this TCR beta chain was seen a few times. The antigen is not known. Described time point: patch test 1, 2 weeks after DPC sensitization. The treatment is: therapeutic diphenylcyclopropenone sensitization with weekly scalp DPC. Unseparated into fractions, whole blood served as the source from which total RNA was extracted. TCRdb fed the RACE reads into MiXCR, producing one record per CDR3 protein. Seen here are around 110,000 distinct CDR3 sequences, about 12% observed once, and the top ten hold around 1.4%. The length of the CDR3 is 14 residues. Germline assignment: CDR1 WNHNN and CDR2 SYGVQD (reference sequence). The ends were cut back, 3 bases at V and 1 base at J, with 8 bases in the middle. The data derive from a study of human T cells and chemical hapten exposure. At the level of the study: Patients additionally received therapeutic doses of diphenylcyclopropenone on the scalp once a week, and this continued throughout the approximately 25-week study. General observations from the study: DPC sensitization left the count of TCRs above 1 in 1000 unchanged.

This rearrangement joins TRBV10-1 to TRBJ2-3, with D perhaps TRBD1 or TRBD2 (5 bases each). The clonotype originates from a woman between 50 and 59 years old with alopecia areata. Some clones in this sample may be carry-over from other donors' samples. Sequenced material: whole blood, taken in connection with sensitization to the hapten diphenylcyclopropenone (DPC). For the CDR3, the DNA is TGCGCCAGCAGTGAAGGGGACGGCACAGATACGCAGTATTTT. Amino acid sequence: CASSEGDGTDTQYF.